The rows below give T cell receptor beta chains drawn from one sample of a study of cytomegalovirus exposure and HLA in healthy donors. Assay: immunoSEQ multiplex PCR; the TCRdb copy retains only in-frame clones and omits some. The table lists fewer than 150,000 clones, with less than 3.5% in the top ten. What was sequenced was PBMCs. All receptors come from a man aged 40-55 years in good health and CMV-seronegative. CDR3s include the opening cysteine and the closing phenylalanine or tryptophan. D genes are given only for firm matches.

D gene	J gene	V gene	CDR3 protein	CDR3 DNA
TRBD2	TRBJ2-7	TRBV28	CASSFWVAGRSYEQYF	TGTGCCAGCAGTTTCTGGGTAGCGGGGCGCTCCTACGAGCAGTACTTC
-	TRBJ1-2	TRBV6-6	CASSQGQLNYGYTF	TGTGCCAGCAGCCAAGGACAGCTAAACTATGGCTACACCTTC
TRBD2	TRBJ2-3	TRBV27	CASSFVGLAEDTQYF	TGTGCCAGCAGTTTCGTAGGACTAGCGGAGGATACGCAGTATTTT
-	TRBJ2-7	TRBV5-4	CASSLQGTYEQYF	TGTGCCAGCAGCTTACAGGGTACCTACGAGCAGTACTTC
TRBD1	TRBJ1-5	TRBV6-1	CASSGGTGAGNQPQHF	TGTGCCAGCAGTGGGGGAACAGGGGCGGGCAATCAGCCCCAGCATTTT
-	TRBJ1-5	TRBV7-8	CASSPTDGRGLGNQPQHF	TGTGCCAGCAGCCCAACTGACGGCAGGGGCTTGGGCAATCAGCCCCAGCATTTT
-	TRBJ2-4	TRBV7-2	CASSPTGTSENIQYF	TGTGCCAGCAGCCCAACCGGGACATCTGAGAACATTCAGTACTTC
-	TRBJ2-1	TRBV7-2	CASSLRPPGTGNNEQFF	TGTGCCAGCAGCTTACGACCCCCGGGGACTGGCAACAATGAGCAGTTCTTC
-	TRBJ1-5	TRBV30	CAWSVKTVVSNQPQHF	TGTGCCTGGAGTGTAAAGACAGTAGTTAGCAATCAGCCCCAGCATTTT
TRBD1	TRBJ1-6	TRBV18	CASSPETGGRSPLHF	TGTGCCAGCTCACCAGAAACAGGGGGTCGGTCACCCCTCCACTTT
-	TRBJ1-4	TRBV18	CASSPRPSGQTATNEKLFF	TGTGCCAGCTCACCACGCCCCTCTGGACAGACTGCAACTAATGAAAAACTGTTTTTT
-	TRBJ2-1	TRBV4-1	CASSQQGRGSYNEQFF	TGCGCCAGCAGCCAACAGGGTAGGGGTTCCTACAATGAGCAGTTCTTC
-	TRBJ1-2	TRBV18	CASSPPPEAGYTF	TGTGCCAGCTCACCACCGCCAGAGGCTGGCTACACCTTC
TRBD2	TRBJ2-3	TRBV7-7	CASSLGLAGPDTQYF	TGTGCCAGCAGCTTGGGACTAGCGGGGCCAGATACGCAGTATTTT
TRBD2	TRBJ2-3	TRBV19	CASSARWASGGAGTQYF	TGTGCCAGTAGTGCCCGGTGGGCTAGCGGGGGGGCCGGAACGCAGTATTTT
TRBD1	TRBJ1-2	TRBV7-9	CASSYSDREGDGYTF	TGTGCCAGCAGCTACTCCGACAGGGAAGGAGATGGCTACACCTTC
-	TRBJ2-5	TRBV5-1	CASSFGRKETGQETQYF	TGCGCCAGCAGCTTTGGGCGAAAGGAAACAGGGCAAGAGACCCAGTACTTC
TRBD2	TRBJ2-3	TRBV27	CATCPSGGTDTQYF	TGTGCCACCTGCCCTAGCGGGGGCACAGATACGCAGTATTTT
TRBD2	TRBJ2-5	TRBV6-4	CASSPSGGLQETQYF	TGTGCCAGCAGCCCTAGCGGGGGCCTTCAAGAGACCCAGTACTTC
TRBD1	TRBJ2-3	TRBV29-1	CSPGQVLTDTQYF	TGCAGCCCAGGACAGGTTTTGACAGATACGCAGTATTTT
-	TRBJ1-4	TRBV7-9	CASSLAGSGGKLFF	TGTGCCAGCAGCTTAGCGGGCTCTGGAGGGAAACTGTTTTTT
TRBD2	TRBJ2-1	TRBV7-7	CASSATPGTGGVF	TGTGCCAGCAGCGCCACACCCGGGACGGGGGGGGTCTTC
-	TRBJ2-3	TRBV15	CATSRAQQYTDTQYF	TGTGCCACCAGCAGAGCTCAACAGTACACAGATACGCAGTATTTT
TRBD1	TRBJ2-7	TRBV18	CASSPRTGGGYEQYF	TGTGCCAGCTCACCAAGGACAGGGGGCGGGTACGAGCAGTACTTC
-	TRBJ2-5	TRBV7-2	CASAGRAGETQYF	TGTGCCAGTGCGGGACGGGCAGGGGAGACCCAGTACTTC
TRBD1	TRBJ1-3	TRBV10-1	CASMIPGQEQSSGNTIYF	TGCGCCAGCATGATCCCGGGACAGGAGCAGTCCTCTGGAAACACCATATATTTT
TRBD2	TRBJ2-7	TRBV5-1	CASSWGTSIYEQYF	TGCGCCAGCAGCTGGGGGACTAGCATCTACGAGCAGTACTTC
-	TRBJ1-1	TRBV7-3	CASSPNGGGTEAFF	TGTGCCAGCAGCCCTAATGGGGGGGGCACTGAAGCTTTCTTT
-	TRBJ2-7	TRBV5-1	CASSFGVGYEQYF	TGCGCCAGCAGCTTCGGGGTCGGATACGAGCAGTACTTC
-	TRBJ2-5	TRBV6-6	CASSPRGSTETQYF	TGTGCCAGCAGCCCTCGGGGGTCTACAGAGACCCAGTACTTC
-	TRBJ2-3	TRBV5-1	CASSPAGATDTQYF	TGCGCCAGCAGCCCCGCGGGGGCCACAGATACGCAGTATTTT
TRBD1	TRBJ2-1	TRBV9	CASSPDRGKYNEQFF	TGTGCCAGCAGCCCGGACAGGGGAAAATACAATGAGCAGTTCTTC
-	TRBJ2-7	TRBV5-1	CASSLESRLEQYF	TGCGCCAGCAGCTTGGAGTCGAGGCTCGAGCAGTACTTC
TRBD1	TRBJ1-5	TRBV15	CATSRTGQGARQPQHF	TGTGCCACCAGCAGAACCGGACAGGGGGCGCGTCAGCCCCAGCATTTT
TRBD2	TRBJ2-7	TRBV7-2	CASSLFPGTSGYEQYF	TGTGCCAGCAGCTTATTCCCCGGGACTAGCGGCTACGAGCAGTACTTC
-	TRBJ2-7	TRBV4-3	CASSPGGAYEQYF	TGCGCCAGCAGCCCCGGCGGGGCCTACGAGCAGTACTTC
TRBD1	TRBJ1-5	TRBV15	CATSAGQADLGPQHF	TGTGCCACCAGCGCGGGACAGGCGGACCTGGGACCCCAGCATTTT
TRBD1	TRBJ2-5	TRBV13	CASSSPLPPDRGDRETQYF	TGTGCCAGCAGCTCCCCACTTCCCCCGGACAGGGGCGATCGAGAGACCCAGTACTTC
TRBD1	TRBJ1-1	TRBV25-1	CASRTGRAAFF	TGTGCCAGTAGGACAGGTCGGGCAGCTTTCTTT
-	TRBJ1-2	TRBV10-3	CAISESALVGGDYGYTF	TGTGCCATCAGTGAGTCCGCCCTAGTCGGGGGGGACTATGGCTACACCTTC
TRBD1	TRBJ2-2	TRBV4-3	CASSQDNRGSGELFF	TGCGCCAGCAGCCAAGATAACAGGGGGTCCGGGGAGCTGTTTTTT
-	TRBJ2-7	TRBV7-8	CASSLGVGWTVPGF	TGTGCCAGCAGCCTCGGGGTGGGCTGGACAGTCCCGGGCTTC
-	TRBJ1-2	TRBV9	CASGGVGGYGYTF	TGTGCCAGCGGAGGGGTGGGGGGTTATGGCTACACCTTC
-	TRBJ1-1	TRBV5-6	CASSFRGYANTEAFF	TGTGCCAGCAGCTTTCGGGGTTACGCGAACACTGAAGCTTTCTTT
-	TRBJ1-6	TRBV7-9	CASSLDQGYESPLHF	TGTGCCAGCAGCTTAGATCAGGGATACGAATCACCCCTCCACTTT
TRBD1	TRBJ2-7	TRBV5-1	CASSLEGAGGLYEQYF	TGCGCCAGCAGCTTGGAAGGCGCAGGGGGCTTATACGAGCAGTACTTC
TRBD1	TRBJ2-5	TRBV9	CASSVSPGQGETQYF	TGTGCCAGCAGCGTATCCCCGGGACAGGGGGAGACCCAGTACTTC
TRBD2	TRBJ2-2	TRBV2	CASNLAGGKNTGELFF	TGTGCCAGCAACCTAGCGGGGGGCAAGAACACCGGGGAGCTGTTTTTT